Sequencing of this T cell receptor beta chain was carried out in a study of blood T cell repertoires in COVID-19. Participants' reported clinical history set cohort assignment. This CDR3 contains 14 residues. Germline lookup yields CDR1 SGDLS and CDR2 YYNGEE. The junction had 4 bases not matched to a gene; V was cut back by 5 bases and J by 2 bases. Here immunoSEQ multiplex PCR was the method, and the copy in TCRdb shows in-frame clones only, minus some. This table has about 320,000 clones, 87% appearing once. The sample consisted of PBMCs or T cells enriched from blood (not recorded which). The gene calls are TRBV9 and TRBJ2-1; 7 bases fit TRBD2. The sequence derives from a woman under 30 who had recovered from COVID-19. The CDR3 coding sequence is TGTGCCAGCAGGGGGGAGGGTACCTACAATGAGCAGTTCTTC. Translating it yields CASRGEGTYNEQFF. The full variable domain, completed using reference TRBV9 and TRBJ2-1, is DSGVTQTPKHLITATGQRVTLRCSPRSGDLSVYWYQQSLDQGLQFLIQYYNGEERAKGNILERFSAQQFPDLHSELNLSSLELGDSALYFCASRGEGTYNEQFFGPGTRLTVL.